This is a list of T cell receptor beta chains from one sample in a study of blood T cells in healthy people across ages. TCRdb reprocessed the 5' RACE reads with MiXCR, giving one entry per CDR3 protein. The data hold around 1,500,000 distinct CDR3 sequences, with around 39% observed a single time. Sample: blood. The receptors were gathered from a woman aged 18-29 years in good health. Both conserved end residues are part of each CDR3. D genes are given only for firm matches. Clone size is not always given. Where it is, it says once, few, many or a class for expanded clones.

V: TRBV5-1; size: .; J: TRBJ1-5; length: 16; D: TRBD1; CDR3: CASTTPGTENNQPQHF; DNA: TGCGCCAGTACTACTCCCGGGACAGAAAATAATCAGCCCCAGCATTTT
V: TRBV27; size: .; J: TRBJ2-3; length: 14; D: .; CDR3: CASSLPGWADTQYF; DNA: TGTGCCAGCAGTCTTCCCGGGTGGGCGGATACGCAGTATTTT
V: TRBV6-5; size: .; J: TRBJ1-2; length: 14; D: .; CDR3: CASRPGQLPYGYTF; DNA: TGTGCCAGCAGGCCCGGACAGCTTCCTTATGGCTACACCTTC
V: TRBV6-1; size: many; J: TRBJ1-5; length: 14; D: TRBD1; CDR3: CASSQDRGEGPQHF; DNA: TGTGCCAGCAGCCAGGACAGGGGGGAGGGCCCCCAGCATTTT
V: TRBV3-1; size: .; J: TRBJ2-3; length: 13; D: .; CDR3: CAGSQDPRGGQYF; DNA: TGTGCCGGCAGCCAAGATCCCAGGGGTGGGCAGTATTTT
V: TRBV2; size: few; J: TRBJ2-3; length: 19; D: .; CDR3: CARFTTTSPETNLMNTQYF; DNA: TGTGCCAGATTTACTACTACTTCACCGGAGACCAATCTGATGAATACGCAGTATTTT
V: TRBV6-5; size: .; J: TRBJ1-4; length: 14; D: .; CDR3: CASSYAGSGEKLFF; DNA: TGTGCCAGCAGTTACGCGGGGTCGGGTGAAAAACTGTTTTTT
V: TRBV18; size: .; J: TRBJ2-7; length: 14; D: .; CDR3: CASSPPRLPYEQYF; DNA: TGTGCCAGCTCACCACCACGTTTGCCCTACGAGCAGTACTTC
V: TRBV25-1; size: .; J: TRBJ1-2; length: 12; D: .; CDR3: CASSTSERGYTF; DNA: TGTGCCAGCAGCACCTCCGAGCGGGGCTACACCTTC
V: TRBV27; size: .; J: TRBJ1-1; length: 14; D: .; CDR3: CASSSSSLNTEAFF; DNA: TGTGCCAGCAGTTCCTCCTCCTTGAACACTGAAGCTTTCTTT
V: TRBV27; size: few; J: TRBJ2-1; length: 13; D: .; CDR3: CASSLGISNEQFF; DNA: TGTGCCAGCAGTCTGGGGATCTCCAATGAGCAGTTCTTC
V: TRBV9; size: few; J: TRBJ2-7; length: 15; D: .; CDR3: CASSPRDWDASEQYF; DNA: TGTGCCAGCAGCCCCCGGGACTGGGACGCTTCCGAGCAGTACTTC
V: TRBV21-1; size: .; J: TRBJ2-7; length: 13; D: .; CDR3: CASSSGRGHEQYF; DNA: TGTGCCAGCAGCAGTGGACGGGGCCACGAGCAGTACTTC
V: TRBV12-3/TRBV12-4; size: .; J: TRBJ2-3; length: 15; D: .; CDR3: CASSLRGPNTDTQYF; DNA: TGTGCCAGCAGTTTACGGGGGCCTAACACAGATACGCAGTATTTT
V: TRBV6-1; size: .; J: TRBJ1-1; length: 14; D: TRBD1; CDR3: CASSTHRGATEAFF; DNA: TGTGCCAGCAGTACTCACAGGGGGGCCACTGAAGCTTTCTTT
V: TRBV4-2; size: few; J: TRBJ2-1; length: 17; D: TRBD2; CDR3: CASSQEWGLAESNEQFF; DNA: TGTGCCAGCAGCCAAGAGTGGGGACTAGCGGAATCCAATGAGCAGTTCTTC
V: TRBV24-1; size: .; J: TRBJ2-3; length: 16; D: TRBD2; CDR3: CATSDSSGSRTDTQYF; DNA: TGTGCCACCAGTGACTCGAGCGGGAGTCGCACAGATACGCAGTATTTT
V: TRBV11-3; size: .; J: TRBJ1-1; length: 13; D: TRBD1; CDR3: CASSWGQGAPAFF; DNA: TGTGCCAGCAGCTGGGGACAGGGGGCGCCTGCTTTCTTT
V: TRBV24-1; size: once; J: TRBJ2-3; length: 15; D: .; CDR3: CAISESHPAADTQYF; DNA: TGTGCCATCAGTGAGTCTCACCCGGCGGCAGATACGCAGTATTTT
V: TRBV18; size: .; J: TRBJ2-3; length: 14; D: .; CDR3: CASSPPNHPDTQYF; DNA: TGTGCCAGCTCACCACCAAACCACCCAGATACGCAGTATTTT
V: TRBV4-1; size: .; J: TRBJ2-2; length: 14; D: .; CDR3: CASSPYLGPGELFF; DNA: TGCGCCAGCAGCCCCTATTTGGGTCCCGGGGAGCTGTTTTTT
V: TRBV27; size: .; J: TRBJ2-1; length: 12; D: TRBD2; CDR3: CASYGLAGKQFF; DNA: TGTGCCAGCTATGGGCTAGCGGGAAAACAGTTCTTC
V: TRBV7-2; size: .; J: TRBJ1-4; length: 14; D: .; CDR3: CASTQTAEGGKLFF; DNA: TGTGCCAGCACCCAAACAGCGGAGGGTGGAAAACTGTTTTTT
V: TRBV12-3/TRBV12-4; size: few; J: TRBJ1-1; length: 13; D: .; CDR3: CASNTMTGTEAFF; DNA: TGTGCCAGCAACACAATGACGGGGACTGAAGCTTTCTTT
V: TRBV15; size: .; J: TRBJ2-5; length: 16; D: .; CDR3: CATSRDRGGAQETQYF; DNA: TGTGCCACCAGCAGAGATCGTGGCGGGGCACAAGAGACCCAGTACTTC
V: TRBV6-1; size: .; J: TRBJ2-1; length: 13; D: .; CDR3: CASSEAVVREQFF; DNA: TGTGCCAGCAGTGAAGCGGTCGTGCGGGAGCAGTTCTTC
V: TRBV7-8; size: .; J: TRBJ2-1; length: 15; D: .; CDR3: CASSFMVNSYNEQFF; DNA: TGTGCCAGCAGCTTTATGGTAAACTCCTACAATGAGCAGTTCTTC
V: TRBV25-1; size: .; J: TRBJ2-3; length: 17; D: TRBD1; CDR3: CASSEAPRQGYLDTQYF; DNA: TGTGCCAGCAGTGAAGCCCCGAGACAGGGGTATCTCGATACGCAGTATTTT
V: TRBV10-1; size: once; J: TRBJ2-1; length: 15; D: TRBD2; CDR3: CASSAGTSILNEQFF; DNA: TGCGCCAGCAGTGCCGGGACTAGCATATTGAATGAGCAGTTCTTC
V: TRBV15; size: .; J: TRBJ1-4; length: 19; D: .; CDR3: CATSRDGFDVSATNEKLFF; DNA: TGTGCCACCAGCAGAGATGGGTTTGACGTCTCCGCAACTAATGAAAAACTGTTTTTT
V: TRBV4-1; size: .; J: TRBJ2-3; length: 16; D: .; CDR3: CASSQAWTRGTDTQYF; DNA: TGCGCCAGCAGCCAAGCGTGGACGCGAGGAACAGATACGCAGTATTTT
V: TRBV7-2; size: few; J: TRBJ2-4; length: 15; D: .; CDR3: CASSLRGKAKNIQYF; DNA: TGTGCCAGCAGCTTAAGGGGGAAAGCCAAAAACATTCAGTACTTC
V: TRBV20-1; size: .; J: TRBJ1-2; length: 14; D: .; CDR3: CSASERGGPYGYTF; DNA: TGCAGTGCTAGCGAAAGGGGGGGCCCCTATGGCTACACCTTC
V: TRBV20-1; size: .; J: TRBJ1-2; length: 13; D: TRBD1; CDR3: CSAGDRGSYGYTF; DNA: TGCAGTGCTGGGGACAGGGGAAGCTATGGCTACACCTTC
V: TRBV15; size: .; J: TRBJ2-5; length: 16; D: .; CDR3: CATSRITGDLVETQYF; DNA: TGTGCCACCAGCCGGATCACCGGGGATCTTGTTGAGACCCAGTACTTC
V: TRBV20-1; size: few; J: TRBJ2-4; length: 12; D: .; CDR3: CSAPRLRNIQYF; DNA: TGCAGTGCTCCCCGCCTTAGGAACATTCAGTACTTC
V: TRBV6-1; size: few; J: TRBJ2-7; length: 14; D: TRBD2; CDR3: CASRLRLAGGEQYF; DNA: TGTGCCAGCAGGTTGAGACTAGCGGGGGGAGAGCAGTACTTC
V: TRBV10-2; size: .; J: TRBJ2-3; length: 15; D: .; CDR3: CASSESGLGEGTQYF; DNA: TGCGCCAGCAGTGAGTCGGGGTTGGGGGAAGGTACGCAGTATTTT
V: TRBV20-1; size: .; J: TRBJ2-2; length: 15; D: TRBD2; CDR3: CSAKSLAGVVGELFF; DNA: TGCAGTGCAAAAAGCCTAGCGGGAGTAGTTGGGGAGCTGTTTTTT
V: TRBV2; size: .; J: TRBJ2-6; length: 17; D: .; CDR3: CASSEEVPSSGANVLTF; DNA: TGTGCCAGCAGTGAAGAAGTTCCAAGCTCTGGGGCCAACGTCCTGACTTTC
V: TRBV4-1; size: .; J: TRBJ2-7; length: 14; D: .; CDR3: CAGSQDGSIYEQYF; DNA: TGCGCCGGCAGCCAAGATGGATCCATCTACGAGCAGTACTTC
V: TRBV28; size: many; J: TRBJ2-3; length: 15; D: TRBD2; CDR3: CASSFTSGGRDTQYF; DNA: TGTGCCAGCAGTTTCACTAGCGGGGGTAGAGATACGCAGTATTTT
V: TRBV12-3/TRBV12-4; size: .; J: TRBJ1-1; length: 13; D: .; CDR3: CASSLAQGMEAFF; DNA: TGTGCCAGCAGTTTAGCCCAGGGGATGGAAGCTTTCTTT
V: TRBV24-1; size: .; J: TRBJ1-5; length: 13; D: .; CDR3: CATSDFGVQPQHF; DNA: TGTGCCACCAGTGATTTTGGTGTTCAGCCCCAGCATTTT
V: TRBV4-1; size: .; J: TRBJ2-1; length: 17; D: TRBD2; CDR3: CASSQDLLAGGYNEQFF; DNA: TGCGCCAGCAGCCAAGATCTTTTAGCGGGAGGCTACAATGAGCAGTTCTTC
V: TRBV20-1; size: few; J: TRBJ1-6; length: 17; D: .; CDR3: CSARGGTESSYNSPLHF; DNA: TGCAGTGCTAGGGGGGGGACCGAGAGCTCCTATAATTCACCCCTCCACTTT
V: TRBV20-1; size: few; J: TRBJ2-7; length: 14; D: TRBD2; CDR3: CSALITSATYEQYF; DNA: TGCAGTGCCCTGATCACTAGCGCTACCTACGAGCAGTACTTC
V: TRBV5-1; size: .; J: TRBJ1-4; length: 16; D: TRBD1; CDR3: CASSVGQGGTNEKLFF; DNA: TGCGCCAGCAGCGTGGGACAGGGGGGAACTAATGAAAAACTGTTTTTT
V: TRBV4-2; size: .; J: TRBJ2-3; length: 17; D: TRBD1; CDR3: CASSPIGQGSDPDTQYF; DNA: TGTGCCAGCAGCCCGATTGGACAGGGGTCCGACCCAGATACGCAGTATTTT
V: TRBV13; size: .; J: TRBJ2-5; length: 16; D: TRBD2; CDR3: CASSLGRGTSLETQYF; DNA: TGTGCCAGCAGCTTAGGCCGGGGGACTAGCCTTGAGACCCAGTACTTC
V: TRBV24-1; size: few; J: TRBJ2-1; length: 15; D: TRBD2; CDR3: CATSDSGLAGQGQFF; DNA: TGTGCCACCAGTGATTCGGGACTAGCGGGACAAGGGCAGTTCTTC
V: TRBV7-9; size: few; J: TRBJ1-4; length: 18; D: TRBD1; CDR3: CASRALPGQGNSGEKLFF; DNA: TGTGCCAGCAGAGCCTTACCGGGACAGGGGAATAGCGGTGAAAAACTGTTTTTT
V: TRBV3-1; size: .; J: TRBJ2-5; length: 16; D: TRBD2; CDR3: CASSRLAGGDQETQYF; DNA: TGTGCCAGCAGCCGCCTAGCGGGAGGTGATCAAGAGACCCAGTACTTC
V: TRBV5-1; size: .; J: TRBJ1-2; length: 14; D: .; CDR3: CASSQDRIYYGYTF; DNA: TGCGCCAGCAGTCAGGACAGAATCTACTATGGCTACACCTTC